This TCR beta chain was captured by sequencing in a study of blood T cell repertoires in COVID-19. Study overall: Sources were T cells, B-cell-depleted T cells, or PBMCs; the material itself was cDNA or gDNA.

Method: immunoSEQ multiplex PCR; TCRdb's copy keeps in-frame clones and lacks some. The sample has 250,000 to 300,000 clones, around 78% seen once. With 6 bases clipped from V and 4 bases from J, the junction kept 4 bases outside the gene matches. CDR3 size: 13 residues. The germline CDR1 and CDR2 sequences are LGHNT and FRNRAP. This clone occurred many times. The sample carries other DNA sequences with the same CDR3. This TCR was sampled from a man aged 55 to 70 who had recovered from COVID-19. The gene calls are TRBV12-5 and TRBJ2-5, with 8 nucleotides matching TRBD1. The sample consisted of peripheral blood. The CDR3 is CASGPDRGETQYF. The CDR3, as DNA: TGTGCTAGTGGCCCCGACAGGGGAGAGACCCAGTACTTC. The full variable domain, with the rest looked up from reference TRBV12-5 and TRBJ2-5, is DARVTQTPRHKVTEMGQEVTMRCQPILGHNTVFWYRQTMMQGLELLAYFRNRAPLDDSGMPKDRFSAEMPDATLATLKIQPSEPRDSAVYFCASGPDRGETQYFGPGTRLLVL.